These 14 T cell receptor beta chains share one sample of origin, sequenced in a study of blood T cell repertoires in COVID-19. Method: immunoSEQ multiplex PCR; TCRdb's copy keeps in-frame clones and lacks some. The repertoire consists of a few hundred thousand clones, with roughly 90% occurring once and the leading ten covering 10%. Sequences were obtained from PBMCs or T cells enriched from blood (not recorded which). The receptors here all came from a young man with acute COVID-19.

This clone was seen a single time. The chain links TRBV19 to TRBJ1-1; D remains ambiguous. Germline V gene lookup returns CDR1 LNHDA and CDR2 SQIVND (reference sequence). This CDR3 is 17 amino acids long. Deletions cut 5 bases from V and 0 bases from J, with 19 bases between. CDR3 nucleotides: TGTGCCAGTAGTCGTCGGTTGGGCACTCTGATGAACACTGAAGCTTTCTTT. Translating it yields CASSRRLGTLMNTEAFF.

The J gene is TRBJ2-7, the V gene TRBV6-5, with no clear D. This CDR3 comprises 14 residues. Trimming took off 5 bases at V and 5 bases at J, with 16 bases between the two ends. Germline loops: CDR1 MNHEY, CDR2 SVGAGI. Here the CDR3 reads CASSTLPPEDEQYF. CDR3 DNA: TGTGCCAGCAGTACCCTGCCCCCAGAAGACGAGCAGTACTTC.

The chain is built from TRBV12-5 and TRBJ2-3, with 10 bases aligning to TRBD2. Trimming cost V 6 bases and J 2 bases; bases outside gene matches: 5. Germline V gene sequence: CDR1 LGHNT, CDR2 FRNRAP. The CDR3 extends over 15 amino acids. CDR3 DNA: TGTGCTAGTGGGGCCGGGACTAGCGACACAGATACGCAGTATTTT. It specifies CASGAGTSDTDTQYF.

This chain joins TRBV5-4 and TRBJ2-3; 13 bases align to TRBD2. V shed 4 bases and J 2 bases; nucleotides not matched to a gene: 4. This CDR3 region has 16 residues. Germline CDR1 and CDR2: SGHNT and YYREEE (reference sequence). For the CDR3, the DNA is TGTGCCAGCAGCCAGGGACTAGCGGGATCCACAGATACGCAGTATTTT. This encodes CASSQGLAGSTDTQYF.

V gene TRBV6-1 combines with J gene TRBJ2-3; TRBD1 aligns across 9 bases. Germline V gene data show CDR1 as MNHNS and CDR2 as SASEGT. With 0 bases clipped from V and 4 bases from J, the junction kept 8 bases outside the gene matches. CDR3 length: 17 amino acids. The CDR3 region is CASSEAPGQGNADTQYF. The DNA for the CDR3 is TGTGCCAGCAGTGAAGCTCCGGGACAGGGTAATGCAGATACGCAGTATTTT.

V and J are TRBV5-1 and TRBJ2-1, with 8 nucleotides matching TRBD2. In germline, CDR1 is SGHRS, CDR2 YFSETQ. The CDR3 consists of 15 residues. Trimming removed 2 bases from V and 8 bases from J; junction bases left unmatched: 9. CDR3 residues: CASSFSGKVMDEQFF. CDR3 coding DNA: TGCGCCAGCAGCTTTAGCGGGAAGGTAATGGATGAGCAGTTCTTC.

CDR3 protein: CASSLGRETQYF. The CDR3 coding sequence is TGCGCCAGCAGCTTAGGGAGAGAGACCCAGTACTTC. The V and J genes are TRBV5-1 and TRBJ2-5; TRBD2 might be the D (5 bases). V was clipped by 2 bases and J by 4 bases, with 6 bases between them. This CDR3 contains 12 residues. From germline, CDR1 is SGHRS and CDR2 YFSETQ.

DNA for the CDR3: TGTGCCAGCAGTGACGTAGCGGGAGAGGGGGAGCAGTACTTC. As protein: CASSDVAGEGEQYF. The J gene is TRBJ2-7, the V gene TRBV25-1, with TRBD2 matching 9 bases. J gave up 7 bases and V 3 bases, and 7 bases lay outside the gene matches. Germline V lookup: CDR1 MGHDK, CDR2 SYGVNS. This CDR3 spans 14 amino acids.

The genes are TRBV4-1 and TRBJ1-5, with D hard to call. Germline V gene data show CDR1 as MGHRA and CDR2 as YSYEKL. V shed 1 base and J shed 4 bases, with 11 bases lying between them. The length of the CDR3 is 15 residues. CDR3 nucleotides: TGCGCCAGCAGCCAAGGGGCGGGTGCGAATCAGCCCCAGCATTTT. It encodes CASSQGAGANQPQHF.

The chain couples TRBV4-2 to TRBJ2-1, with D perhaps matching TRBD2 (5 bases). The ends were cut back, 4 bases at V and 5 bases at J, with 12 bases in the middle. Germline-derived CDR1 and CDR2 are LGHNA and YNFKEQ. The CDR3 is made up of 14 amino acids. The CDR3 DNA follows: TGTGCCAGCAGCCCCTTGGACTCGGACAATGAGCAGTTCTTC. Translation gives CASSPLDSDNEQFF.

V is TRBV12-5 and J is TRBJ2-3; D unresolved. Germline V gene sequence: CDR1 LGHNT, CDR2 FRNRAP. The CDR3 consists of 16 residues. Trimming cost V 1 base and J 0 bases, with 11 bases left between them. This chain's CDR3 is CASGLGLRSSTDTQYF. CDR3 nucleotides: TGTGCTAGTGGTTTGGGGTTGCGTTCCAGCACAGATACGCAGTATTTT.

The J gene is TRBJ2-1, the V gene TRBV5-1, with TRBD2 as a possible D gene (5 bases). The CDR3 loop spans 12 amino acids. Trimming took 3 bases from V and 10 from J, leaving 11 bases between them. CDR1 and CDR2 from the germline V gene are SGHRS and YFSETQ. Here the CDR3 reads CASSSGVREQFF. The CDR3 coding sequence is TGCGCCAGCAGCTCCGGGGTTAGGGAGCAGTTCTTC. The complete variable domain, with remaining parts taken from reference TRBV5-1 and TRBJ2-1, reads KAGVTQTPRYLIKTRGQQVTLSCSPISGHRSVSWYQQTPGQGLQFLFEYFSETQRNKGNFPGRFSGRQFSNSRSEMNVSTLELGDSALYLCASSSGVREQFFGPGTRLTVL.

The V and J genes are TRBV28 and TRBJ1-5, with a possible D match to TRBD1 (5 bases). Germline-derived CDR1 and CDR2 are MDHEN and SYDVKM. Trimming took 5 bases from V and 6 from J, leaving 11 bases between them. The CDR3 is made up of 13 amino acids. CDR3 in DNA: TGTGCCAGCAGTCGGGACTCTTCTCAGCCCCAGCATTTT. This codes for CASSRDSSQPQHF.

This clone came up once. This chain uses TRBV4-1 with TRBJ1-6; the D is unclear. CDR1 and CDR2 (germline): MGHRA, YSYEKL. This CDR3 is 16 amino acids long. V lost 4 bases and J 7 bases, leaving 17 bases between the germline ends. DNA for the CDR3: TGCGCCAGCAGCCGCACCCCACCGGGGTTCAATTCACCCCTCCACTTT. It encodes CASSRTPPGFNSPLHF.